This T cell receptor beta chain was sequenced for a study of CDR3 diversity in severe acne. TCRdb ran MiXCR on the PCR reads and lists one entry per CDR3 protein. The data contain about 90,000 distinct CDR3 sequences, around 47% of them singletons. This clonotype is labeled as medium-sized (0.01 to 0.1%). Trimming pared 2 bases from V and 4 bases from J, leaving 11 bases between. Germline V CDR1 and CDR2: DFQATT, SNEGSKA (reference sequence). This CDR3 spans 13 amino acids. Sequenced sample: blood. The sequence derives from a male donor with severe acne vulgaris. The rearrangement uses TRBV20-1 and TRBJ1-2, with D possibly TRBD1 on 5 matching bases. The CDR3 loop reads CSARMKRGYGYTF. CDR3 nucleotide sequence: TGCAGTGCTAGAATGAAGAGGGGCTATGGCTACACCTTC.